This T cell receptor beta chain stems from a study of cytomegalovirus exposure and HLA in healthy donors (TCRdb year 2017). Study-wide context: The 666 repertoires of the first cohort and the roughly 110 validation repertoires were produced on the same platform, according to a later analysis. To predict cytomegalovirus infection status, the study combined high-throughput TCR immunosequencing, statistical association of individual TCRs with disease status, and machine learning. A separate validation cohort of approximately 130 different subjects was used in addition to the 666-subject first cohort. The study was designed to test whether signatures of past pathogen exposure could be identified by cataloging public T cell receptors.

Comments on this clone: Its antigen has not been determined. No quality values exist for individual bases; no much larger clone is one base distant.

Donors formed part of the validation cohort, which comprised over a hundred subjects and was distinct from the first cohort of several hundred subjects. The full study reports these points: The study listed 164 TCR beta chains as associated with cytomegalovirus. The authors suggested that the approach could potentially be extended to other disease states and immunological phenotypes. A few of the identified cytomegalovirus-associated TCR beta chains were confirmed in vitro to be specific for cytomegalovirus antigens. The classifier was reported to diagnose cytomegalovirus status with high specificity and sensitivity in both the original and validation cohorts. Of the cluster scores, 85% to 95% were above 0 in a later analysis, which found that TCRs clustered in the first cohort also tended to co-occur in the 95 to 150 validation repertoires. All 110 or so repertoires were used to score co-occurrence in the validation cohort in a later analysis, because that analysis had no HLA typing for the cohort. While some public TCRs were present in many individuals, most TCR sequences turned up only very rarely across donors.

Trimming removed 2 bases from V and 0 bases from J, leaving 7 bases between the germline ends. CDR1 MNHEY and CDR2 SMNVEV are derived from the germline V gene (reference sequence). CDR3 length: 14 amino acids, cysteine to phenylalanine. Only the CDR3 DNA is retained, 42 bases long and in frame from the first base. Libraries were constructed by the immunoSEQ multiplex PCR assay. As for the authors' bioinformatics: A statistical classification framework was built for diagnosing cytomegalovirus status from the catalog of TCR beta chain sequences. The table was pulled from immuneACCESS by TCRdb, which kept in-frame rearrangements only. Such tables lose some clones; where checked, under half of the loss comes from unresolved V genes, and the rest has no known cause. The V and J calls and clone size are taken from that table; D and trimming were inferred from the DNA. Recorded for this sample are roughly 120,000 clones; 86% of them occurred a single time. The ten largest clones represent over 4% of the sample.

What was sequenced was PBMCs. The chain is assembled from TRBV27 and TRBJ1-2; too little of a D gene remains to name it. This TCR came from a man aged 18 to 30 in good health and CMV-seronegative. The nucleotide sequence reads TGTGCCAGCAGTTTAACCCTAACTAACTATGGCTACACCTTC. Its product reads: CASSLTLTNYGYTF.